The 15 T cell receptor beta chains listed next were all sequenced from one sample in a study of cytomegalovirus exposure and HLA in healthy donors. 13 Jbeta primers and 60 Vbeta primers were used for the PCR. Method: immunoSEQ multiplex PCR; TCRdb's copy keeps in-frame clones and lacks some. The sample lists 35,000 to 55,000 clones; around 62% were seen once. The sample was PBMCs. These TCRs come from a human donor in good health.

This chain uses TRBV5-1 with TRBJ2-7, with 7 bases matching TRBD1. Germline CDR1 SGHRS, CDR2 YFSETQ. J was trimmed by 5 bases and V by 3 bases; bases with no gene match: 8. The CDR3 runs 14 residues. Here the CDR3 DNA reads TGCGCCAGCAGCTCCGGGACAGCCGGGGACGAGCAGTACTTC. It is translated as CASSSGTAGDEQYF.

The V call is TRBV7-8, the J call TRBJ1-2, with D uncertain. Per the germline V gene, CDR1 is SGHVS and CDR2 is FQNEAQ. The CDR3 has 12 amino acids. Trimming took 5 bases from V and 2 from J, leaving 6 bases between them. The CDR3 loop reads CASSPQNYGYTF. CDR3 coding DNA: TGTGCCAGCAGCCCGCAGAACTATGGCTACACCTTC.

The chain employs TRBV6-1 and TRBJ2-7; unclear D gene. V gave up 2 bases and J gave up 7 bases, with 9 bases separating them. The CDR3 length is 12 residues. Germline CDR1 is MNHNS and CDR2 is SASEGT. The chain's CDR3 is CASSEYLLEQYF. Here the CDR3 DNA reads TGTGCCAGCAGTGAATATTTGTTGGAGCAGTACTTC.

This clone has just a few counts. This chain joins TRBV27 and TRBJ1-1; D may be TRBD1 (6 bases). V was trimmed by 0 bases and J by 11 bases, leaving 13 bases between them. The CDR3 runs 13 residues. The germline CDR1 and CDR2 sequences are MNHEY and SMNVEV (reference sequence). This CDR3 reads CASSLSRQRGAFF. CDR3 sequence (DNA): TGTGCCAGCAGTTTATCGCGACAGAGGGGGGCTTTCTTT.

This chain uses TRBV11-2 with TRBJ1-2, with D perhaps TRBD1 (5 bases). Germline CDR1 reads SGHAT; CDR2 reads FQNNGV. The CDR3 totals 13 residues. Trimming pared 1 base from V and 8 bases from J, leaving 11 bases between. CDR3 amino acids: CASSLAREDGYTF. CDR3 coding DNA: TGTGCCAGCAGCTTAGCCAGGGAGGACGGCTACACCTTC.

This clone was detected a few times. The rearrangement links TRBV5-1 to TRBJ1-2; a possible D gene is TRBD1 (5 bases). This CDR3 has 12 amino acids. In germline, CDR1 is SGHRS, CDR2 YFSETQ. The ends were cut back, 4 bases at V and 5 bases at J, with 9 bases in the middle. The CDR3 sequence is CASSETEYGYTF. The CDR3 DNA follows: TGCGCCAGCAGCGAGACAGAATATGGCTACACCTTC.

This sequence joins TRBV4-3 and TRBJ1-2, with a tentative D call TRBD1 (5 bases). Germline-derived CDR1 and CDR2 are LGHNA and YSLEER. The CDR3 loop spans 16 amino acids. V was cut by 1 base and J by 2 bases, with 14 bases left in between. In DNA form, the CDR3 reads TGCGCCAGCAGCCAAGGTGGGGGGAAGGGGAACTATGGCTACACCTTC. Translating it yields CASSQGGGKGNYGYTF.

The chain combines TRBV6-6 with TRBJ1-1; D is unclear. The CDR3 has 14 amino acids. Trimming took 6 bases from V and 2 from J, leaving 13 bases between them. CDR1 and CDR2 (germline): MNHNY, SVGAGI (reference sequence). CDR3 sequence reads: CASRNLAGNTEAFF. CDR3 nucleotide sequence: TGTGCCAGCAGAAATCTCGCAGGAAACACTGAAGCTTTCTTT.

This chain links TRBV7-9 with TRBJ2-7; D remains unclear. The CDR3 consists of 14 residues. Trimming cost V 4 bases and J 2 bases, with 12 bases left between them. Germline loops: CDR1 SEHNR, CDR2 FQNEAQ (reference sequence). The CDR3 reads CASSSAGRPYEQYF. CDR3 coding DNA: TGTGCCAGCAGCTCCGCAGGCAGACCCTACGAGCAGTACTTC.

The rearrangement uses TRBV7-9 and TRBJ2-7, with 7 bases that match TRBD1. Germline CDR1 SEHNR, CDR2 FQNEAQ (reference sequence). Trimming at V came to 5 bases and at J to 6 bases, leaving 4 bases not matched to a gene. This CDR3 has 12 residues. In DNA form, the CDR3 reads TGTGCCAGCAGCCCCGACAGGGTCGAGCAGTACTTC. Residues: CASSPDRVEQYF.

This clone was found a few times. This chain uses TRBV6-1 with TRBJ2-7, with D perhaps matching TRBD1 (5 bases). The CDR3 contains 13 residues. Trimming cost V 6 bases and J 5 bases, with 14 bases left between them. Looked up from germline, CDR1 is MNHNS and CDR2 is SASEGT. CDR3 DNA sequence: TGTGCCAGCAGGATGACAGTGCGCCACGAGCAGTACTTC. It yields the protein CASRMTVRHEQYF.

The CDR3 coding sequence is TGTGCCAGCAGTTTGACAGCCATGAACACTGAAGCTTTCTTT. This sequence encodes CASSLTAMNTEAFF. The chain employs TRBV27 and TRBJ1-1; a possible D gene is TRBD1 (5 bases). Between the trimmed V and J ends, which lost 3 bases and 0 bases, there was a span of 8 bases. The CDR3 sequence is 14 residues long. Germline V gene lookup returns CDR1 MNHEY and CDR2 SMNVEV (reference sequence).

The chain combines TRBV7-2 with TRBJ1-5, with TRBD1 identical over 9 bases. The CDR3 is made up of 17 amino acids. Germline trimming cut 1 base from V and 0 bases from J; bases unmatched to any gene: 4. CDR1 is SGHTA and CDR2 is FQGNSA in the germline V gene. The CDR3 bases are TGTGCCAGCAGCTTAGAGACAGGGGGTAATAGCAATCAGCCCCAGCATTTT. It is translated as CASSLETGGNSNQPQHF.

CDR3 region: CSVGQDYEQYF. The CDR3 region has the DNA TGCAGCGTTGGACAAGACTACGAGCAGTACTTC. The rearrangement uses TRBV29-1 and TRBJ2-7, with D unresolved. Germline-derived CDR1 and CDR2 are SQVTM and ANQGSEA. V gave up 4 bases and J gave up 3 bases, with 7 bases separating them. The CDR3 sequence is 11 residues long.

This clone was seen a handful of times. The chain joins TRBV5-1 to TRBJ2-1; 7 bases line up with TRBD2. CDR1 SGHRS and CDR2 YFSETQ come from the germline V gene. This CDR3 is built from 14 residues. J gave up 6 bases and V 3 bases, and 6 bases lay outside the gene matches. CDR3 protein: CASSSSGLSNEQFF. The CDR3, as DNA: TGCGCCAGCAGCTCCTCGGGACTATCCAATGAGCAGTTCTTC.